Listed below are T cell receptor beta chains from one sample, sequenced in a study of blood T cell repertoires in COVID-19. This table comes from immunoSEQ multiplex PCR, and its TCRdb copy is limited to in-frame clones, with some not included. The top ten clones hold roughly 20% of a sample with about 93,000 clones, 65% to 90% of them seen once. The sequenced sample was peripheral blood. The receptors were gathered from a woman aged 80 or over with acute or convalescent COVID-19. The CDR3 runs from the conserved cysteine through the conserved F or W. D genes are given only for firm matches. Not all rows give a size; the values are once, few, many and, for expanded clones, a class.

J	D	size	length	V	CDR3	DNA
TRBJ2-2	TRBD2	-	15	TRBV4-1	CASKGGAGGTGELFF	TGCGCCAGCAAGGGGGGAGCGGGGGGTACCGGGGAGCTGTTTTTT
TRBJ1-5	-	-	14	TRBV14	CASSQAGYNQPQHF	TGTGCCAGCAGCCAAGCGGGGTACAATCAGCCCCAGCATTTT
TRBJ2-1	-	-	15	TRBV5-1	CASSLEGGAYNEQFF	TGCGCCAGCAGCTTGGAGGGCGGGGCCTACAATGAGCAGTTCTTC
TRBJ1-1	-	-	14	TRBV19	CASSIGTLNTEAFF	TGTGCCAGTAGTATCGGGACACTCAACACTGAAGCTTTCTTT
TRBJ2-2	TRBD2	-	16	TRBV12-5	CASGPITGLLTGELFF	TGTGCTAGTGGCCCTATCACGGGACTATTAACCGGGGAGCTGTTTTTT
TRBJ1-1	TRBD1	-	15	TRBV2	CASSLSGGPLSAAFF	TGTGCCAGCAGTCTCTCAGGGGGGCCCCTTTCTGCGGCTTTCTTT
TRBJ1-5	-	few	13	TRBV28	CASSRRGNQPQHF	TGTGCCAGCAGTCGCAGGGGCAATCAGCCCCAGCATTTT
TRBJ1-1	-	-	13	TRBV5-4	CASSLELNTEAFF	TGTGCCAGCAGCTTGGAGCTGAACACTGAAGCTTTCTTT
TRBJ2-7	TRBD1	-	15	TRBV2	CASRAQTGGGGEQYF	TGTGCCAGCAGAGCTCAGACAGGGGGGGGAGGCGAGCAGTACTTC
TRBJ2-3	TRBD2	-	13	TRBV18	CASAGGALDTQYF	TGTGCCAGCGCCGGGGGGGCCTTAGATACGCAGTATTTT
TRBJ2-7	TRBD1	-	15	TRBV5-4	CASSLERDRGYEQYF	TGTGCCAGCAGCTTGGAGAGGGACAGGGGCTACGAGCAGTACTTC
TRBJ2-7	TRBD1	-	13	TRBV2	CASSRQGDYEQYF	TGTGCCAGTTCCCGACAGGGCGACTACGAGCAGTACTTC
TRBJ1-6	TRBD1	-	15	TRBV5-4	CASSSWGQYNSPLHF	TGTGCCAGCAGCTCCTGGGGACAGTATAATTCACCCCTCCACTTT
TRBJ2-4	-	once	14	TRBV25-1	CASSESGAKNIQYF	TGTGCCAGCAGTGAATCAGGGGCTAAAAACATTCAGTACTTT
TRBJ1-6	-	-	15	TRBV5-1	CASSFDWGGGSPLHF	TGCGCCAGCAGCTTCGATTGGGGTGGGGGGTCACCCCTCCACTTT
TRBJ1-1	TRBD1	-	18	TRBV5-1	CASSYTGTGARRDTEAFF	TGCGCCAGCAGTTACACCGGGACAGGGGCGCGGAGGGACACTGAAGCTTTCTTT
TRBJ1-6	TRBD1	once	18	TRBV11-2	CASSSYPGQGANYSPLHF	TGTGCCAGCAGCTCCTACCCGGGACAGGGGGCGAATTATTCACCCCTCCACTTT
TRBJ2-1	-	-	16	TRBV6-2/TRBV6-3	CASSSGVGTHYNEQFF	TGTGCCAGCAGTTCAGGTGTAGGGACACATTACAATGAGCAGTTCTTC
TRBJ1-5	-	-	13	TRBV4-1	CASMRSSNQPQHF	TGCGCCAGCATGAGGAGTAGCAATCAGCCCCAGCATTTT
TRBJ1-3	TRBD1	-	15	TRBV5-1	CASSPGTVAGNTIYF	TGCGCCAGCAGCCCTGGGACAGTCGCTGGAAACACCATATATTTT
TRBJ2-5	TRBD1	-	15	TRBV11-3	CASSLGLTGAETQYF	TGTGCCAGCAGCTTAGGATTAACAGGGGCAGAGACCCAGTACTTC
TRBJ1-6	TRBD1	many	15	TRBV2	CASSDWDRAGSPLHF	TGTGCCAGCAGTGACTGGGACAGGGCAGGTTCACCCCTCCACTTT
TRBJ2-2	TRBD1	-	15	TRBV13	CASSPRLTGAGELFF	TGTGCCAGCAGCCCGCGCTTAACAGGGGCCGGGGAGCTGTTTTTT
TRBJ1-2	-	-	13	TRBV3-1/TRBV3-2	CASSQAVNYGYTF	TGTGCCAGCAGCCAAGCGGTCAACTATGGCTACACCTTC
TRBJ1-1	-	-	15	TRBV19	CASSPRPTGNTEAFF	TGTGCCAGTAGTCCACGACCGACAGGGAACACTGAAGCTTTCTTT
TRBJ2-4	-	-	16	TRBV3-1/TRBV3-2	CASSQDLGQGSNIQYF	TGTGCCAGCAGCCAAGATCTGGGGCAGGGGTCAAACATTCAGTACTTC
TRBJ2-1	TRBD2	-	15	TRBV18	CASSPEAGGANEQFF	TGTGCCAGCTCACCTGAAGCGGGGGGGGCCAATGAGCAGTTCTTC
TRBJ1-3	-	-	15	TRBV19	CASSFPRLGGNTIYF	TGTGCCAGTAGTTTCCCCCGACTTGGTGGAAACACCATATATTTT
TRBJ1-3	-	few	14	TRBV10-3	CAIRHTNSGNTIYF	TGTGCCATCAGACATACAAACTCTGGAAACACCATATATTTT